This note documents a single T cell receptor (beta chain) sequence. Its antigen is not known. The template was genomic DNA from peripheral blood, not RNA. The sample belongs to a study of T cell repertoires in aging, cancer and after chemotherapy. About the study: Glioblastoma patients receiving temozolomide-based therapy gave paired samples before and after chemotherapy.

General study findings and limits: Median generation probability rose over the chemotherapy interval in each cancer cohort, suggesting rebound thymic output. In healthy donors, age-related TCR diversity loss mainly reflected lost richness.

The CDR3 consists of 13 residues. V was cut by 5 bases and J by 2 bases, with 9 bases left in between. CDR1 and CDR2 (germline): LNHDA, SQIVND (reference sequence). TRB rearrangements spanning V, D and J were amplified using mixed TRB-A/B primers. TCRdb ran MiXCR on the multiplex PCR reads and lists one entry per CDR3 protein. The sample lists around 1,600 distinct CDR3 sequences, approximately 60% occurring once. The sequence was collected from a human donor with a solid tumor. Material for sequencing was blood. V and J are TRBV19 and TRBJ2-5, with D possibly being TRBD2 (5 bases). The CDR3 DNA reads TGTGCCAGTAGTTCAGCGGCGCAAGAGACCCAGTACTTC. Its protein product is CASSSAAQETQYF.